These T cell receptor beta chains were read from a single sample in a study of T cell changes during pregnancy in multiple sclerosis. Sequencing used immunoSEQ multiplex PCR; TCRdb keeps in-frame clones, though not all of them. The profile shows some 38,000 clones, under 95% of them singletons. The sample consisted of CD4+ T cells from peripheral blood mononuclear cells, taken in the second trimester of pregnancy. These receptor sequences come from a female donor in good health, enrolled as a control in a pregnancy study. CDR3s include the opening cysteine and the closing phenylalanine or tryptophan. Each record gives: clone size, J gene, V gene, D gene, CDR3 protein, CDR3 DNA. D genes are given only for firm matches. Clone size is stated in some rows and not others, as once, few, many or a class when expanded.

. TRBJ2-5 TRBV28 . CASSLRQSETQYF TGTGCCAGCAGTTTAAGACAATCGGAGACCCAGTACTTC
. TRBJ1-3 TRBV7-2 . CASSFRQGTFDTIYF TGTGCCAGCAGCTTTCGGCAGGGGACATTTGACACCATATATTTT
. TRBJ2-7 TRBV19 . CASSTQARGFYEQYF TGTGCCAGTAGTACCCAGGCCCGGGGGTTCTACGAGCAGTACTTC
. TRBJ2-3 TRBV5-5 . CASSFSPGDSGFGAQYF TGTGCCAGCAGCTTCTCCCCGGGGGACTCGGGGTTTGGGGCGCAGTATTTT
once TRBJ1-2 TRBV5-6 . CASSSDTGGYTF TGTGCCAGCAGCTCTGATACAGGGGGCTACACCTTC
. TRBJ1-5 TRBV6-1 . CASSEIQGYQPQHF TGTGCCAGCAGTGAAATCCAGGGGTATCAGCCCCAGCATTTT
once TRBJ1-6 TRBV18 . CASSPDRNSPLHF TGTGCCAGCTCACCAGACAGGAATTCACCCCTCCACTTT
. TRBJ1-2 TRBV19 . CASSMARANYGYTF TGTGCCAGTAGTATGGCCAGGGCTAACTATGGCTACACCTTC
. TRBJ1-2 TRBV6-5 . CASRDSPNYGYTF TGTGCCAGCAGAGACAGTCCAAACTATGGCTACACCTTC
. TRBJ1-1 TRBV14 . CASSQSTRTEAFF TGTGCCAGCAGCCAGTCCACCCGGACTGAAGCTTTCTTT
. TRBJ2-1 TRBV7-8 . CASRLERWGGSYNEQFF TGTGCCAGCAGGTTAGAACGGTGGGGCGGATCTTACAATGAGCAGTTCTTC
. TRBJ2-2 TRBV19 . CASSIPLRDRKHTGELFF TGTGCCAGTAGTATCCCTCTACGCGACAGGAAACACACCGGGGAGCTGTTTTTT
. TRBJ1-2 TRBV15 TRBD1 CATSREYRDRLGYTF TGTGCCACCAGCAGAGAATACCGGGACAGGCTAGGCTACACCTTC
. TRBJ2-7 TRBV30 . CAWSRGREQYF TGTGCCTGGAGTCGGGGTCGCGAGCAGTACTTC
. TRBJ1-2 TRBV7-9 . CASRREVDGYTF TGTGCCAGTAGGAGGGAAGTAGATGGCTACACCTTC
. TRBJ2-1 TRBV18 TRBD2 CASSRGLAGAAGNEQFF TGTGCCAGCTCACGAGGACTAGCGGGGGCCGCGGGTAATGAGCAGTTCTTC
. TRBJ2-7 TRBV7-8 . CASSPRVQGAYEQYF TGTGCCAGCAGCCCCAGGGTCCAAGGAGCTTACGAGCAGTACTTC
. TRBJ2-3 TRBV28 TRBD1 CASSTGTGYGPSTDTQYF TGTGCCAGCAGCACCGGGACAGGGTATGGTCCTAGCACAGATACGCAGTATTTT
. TRBJ2-2 TRBV7-3 TRBD1 CASSPQGAGELFF TGTGCCAGCAGCCCACAGGGGGCCGGGGAGCTGTTTTTT
. TRBJ1-2 TRBV13 . CASSIGLMAYGYTF TGTGCCAGCAGCATTGGCCTCATGGCCTATGGCTACACCTTC
. TRBJ2-3 TRBV10-3 . CAISEASEGTDTQYF TGTGCCATCAGTGAGGCTAGCGAAGGGACAGATACGCAGTATTTT
. TRBJ1-5 TRBV4-1 TRBD1 CASSQTTTGYNQPQHF TGCGCCAGCAGCCAAACCACGACAGGGTACAATCAGCCCCAGCATTTT
. TRBJ1-1 TRBV7-2 . CASSLGARPPEAFF TGTGCCAGCAGCTTAGGAGCCAGGCCTCCTGAAGCTTTCTTT
once TRBJ2-2 TRBV28 . CASARTVLNTGELFF TGTGCCAGCGCCCGGACAGTCCTAAACACCGGGGAGCTGTTTTTT
. TRBJ2-7 TRBV19 TRBD1 CASSIGGQGSYEQYF TGTGCCAGTAGTATAGGGGGACAGGGTTCCTACGAGCAGTACTTC
. TRBJ2-1 TRBV28 . CASSTRRGGSSYNEQFF TGTGCCAGCAGCACCCGTAGGGGGGGTAGTTCCTACAATGAGCAGTTCTTC
. TRBJ1-2 TRBV2 . CASSRELGGYTF TGTGCCAGCTCGAGGGAACTTGGAGGCTACACCTTC
once TRBJ1-1 TRBV7-2 TRBD1 CASSRKGAYGGTEAFF TGTGCCAGCAGCAGAAAGGGGGCCTATGGGGGCACTGAAGCTTTCTTT
. TRBJ2-5 TRBV12-5 . CASGLSTGGLTQYF TGTGCTAGTGGTTTGTCGACAGGTGGTTTGACCCAGTACTTC
. TRBJ1-2 TRBV28 TRBD1 CASSIRGTGKSGGYTF TGTGCCAGCAGCATAAGGGGGACAGGGAAAAGTGGTGGCTACACCTTC
. TRBJ2-1 TRBV18 . CASSRRYNQRIEDSLYEQFF TGTGCCAGCTCAAGGCGCTACAACCAAAGAATCGAGGACAGTCTTTATGAGCAGTTCTTC
. TRBJ1-2 TRBV7-9 TRBD1 CASSFLGQARTF TGTGCCAGCAGCTTTTTAGGACAGGCAAGAACCTTC